These T cell receptor beta chains were read from a single sample in a study of T cell repertoires in cytomegalovirus infection. TCRdb fed the reads into MiXCR, producing one record per CDR3 protein. The data contain 150,000 or so distinct CDR3 sequences, 20% to 25% of them seen just once; the ten biggest clones take up 11%. Sample: PBMCs. These TCRs come from a human donor in good health (CMV status not recorded). Some clones in this sample may be carry-over from other donors' samples. Each CDR3 is given with its conserved first and last residue. The D gene is left open where the match is weak. Not every row has a clone size; where given, it reads once, few, many or a size class.

>TRBV5-1|TRBD2|TRBJ2-2|-
CASSLSPLAGGPIGELFF
TGCGCCAGCAGCTTGTCACCCCTAGCGGGGGGGCCCATCGGGGAGCTGTTTTTT
>TRBV28|TRBD1|TRBJ2-1|-
CASSPGTGSYNEQFF
TGTGCCAGCAGTCCCGGGACAGGCTCCTACAATGAGCAGTTCTTC
>TRBV20-1|TRBD1|TRBJ2-3|few
CSAFTGADTQYF
TGCAGTGCTTTCACAGGGGCAGATACGCAGTATTTT
>TRBV7-9|TRBD2|TRBJ2-2|few
CASSFGGGNTGELFF
TGTGCCAGCAGCTTCGGCGGGGGGAACACCGGGGAGCTGTTTTTT
>TRBV5-6|TRBD2|TRBJ2-3|many
CASSVAGVYTTDTQYF
TGTGCCAGCAGCGTAGCGGGGGTCTACACCACAGATACGCAGTATTTT
>TRBV4-2|TRBD2|TRBJ2-3|-
CASSQAPSGSENTQYF
TGTGCCAGCAGCCAAGCCCCTAGCGGGAGTGAAAATACGCAGTATTTT
>TRBV6-2/TRBV6-3|-|TRBJ2-1|-
CASSRDVVHEQFF
TGTGCCAGCAGCCGGGACGTAGTGCATGAGCAGTTCTTC
>TRBV6-5|-|TRBJ2-1|few
CASSSDPGTVVSSYNEQFF
TGTGCCAGCAGTTCGGACCCCGGGACCGTCGTTAGCTCCTACAATGAGCAGTTCTTC
>TRBV28|-|TRBJ2-2|-
CASTPTGTRTGELFF
TGTGCCAGCACCCCAACGGGGACGCGGACCGGGGAGCTGTTTTTT
>TRBV7-2|-|TRBJ2-7|many
CASSPTEALSYEQYF
TGTGCCAGCAGCCCCACTGAGGCCCTCTCCTACGAGCAGTACTTC
>TRBV7-8|TRBD1|TRBJ1-5|many
CASSSGQGNQPQHF
TGTGCCAGCAGCTCAGGACAGGGGAATCAGCCCCAGCATTTT
>TRBV15|-|TRBJ1-5|few
CATSRDRVGQPQHF
TGTGCCACCAGCAGAGATCGTGTCGGTCAGCCCCAGCATTTT
>TRBV20-1|-|TRBJ1-1|-
CSARQANTEAFF
TGCAGTGCAAGACAGGCTAACACTGAAGCTTTCTTT
>TRBV7-8|-|TRBJ2-6|-
CASSLGGARANVLTF
TGTGCCAGCAGCCTAGGGGGAGCAAGGGCCAACGTCCTGACTTTC
>TRBV3-1|TRBD1|TRBJ1-6|few
CASSRKGQGNSPLHF
TGTGCCAGCAGCCGAAAAGGACAGGGTAATTCACCCCTCCACTTT
>TRBV12-3/TRBV12-4|-|TRBJ2-4|-
CASSLSLYQNIQYF
TGTGCCAGCAGTTTATCTTTATACCAAAACATTCAGTACTTC
>TRBV5-1|TRBD2|TRBJ2-7|-
CASSLGTSGHEQYF
TGCGCCAGCAGCTTGGGGACTAGCGGACACGAGCAGTACTTC
>TRBV7-2|-|TRBJ2-3|medium-sized
CASSPEDFPGTQYF
TGTGCCAGCAGCCCCGAGGACTTTCCCGGAACGCAGTATTTT
>TRBV28|-|TRBJ2-6|few
CASSLLGAGANVLTF
TGTGCCAGCAGTTTACTGGGAGCTGGGGCCAACGTCCTGACTTTC
>TRBV28|-|TRBJ1-5|medium-sized
CASSLLQGPNQPQHF
TGTGCCAGCAGTTTATTACAGGGACCAAATCAGCCCCAGCATTTT
>TRBV6-9|-|TRBJ1-1|-
CASSYAQGGWTEAFF
TGTGCCAGCAGTTACGCCCAGGGAGGCTGGACTGAAGCTTTCTTT
>TRBV20-1|TRBD2|TRBJ2-7|-
CSAKELAGNYEQYF
TGCAGTGCAAAGGAACTAGCGGGAAACTACGAGCAGTACTTC
>TRBV5-6|TRBD1|TRBJ2-5|-
CASSLRDRQETQYF
TGTGCCAGCAGCTTGAGGGACAGACAAGAGACCCAGTACTTC
>TRBV7-2|-|TRBJ2-1|many
CASSLVGTYNEQFF
TGTGCCAGCAGCTTAGTCGGGACCTACAATGAGCAGTTCTTC
>TRBV7-6|TRBD2|TRBJ2-5|many
CASSSGLAEETQYF
TGTGCCAGCAGCTCGGGACTAGCGGAAGAGACCCAGTACTTC
>TRBV6-1|TRBD2|TRBJ2-2|few
CASGLLAGGTGELFF
TGTGCCAGCGGGCTATTAGCGGGGGGTACCGGGGAGCTGTTTTTT
>TRBV5-1|TRBD1|TRBJ1-5|many
CASSLRQGSNQPQHF
TGCGCCAGCAGTTTACGACAGGGCAGCAATCAGCCCCAGCATTTT
>TRBV4-2|-|TRBJ1-6|few
CASSQDIGIRTSPLHF
TGTGCCAGCAGCCAAGATATAGGGATTCGTACTTCACCCCTCCACTTT
>TRBV29-1|TRBD2|TRBJ2-5|few
CSVGFLAGGPYETQYF
TGCAGCGTTGGTTTTCTAGCGGGAGGGCCCTATGAGACCCAGTACTTC
>TRBV7-8|TRBD1|TRBJ2-5|many
CASSLVVWVDVGGNQETQYF
TGTGCCAGCAGCTTGGTCGTATGGGTGGACGTAGGGGGCAACCAAGAGACCCAGTACTTC
>TRBV19|TRBD2|TRBJ2-1|-
CAVGLAGISSYNEQFF
TGTGCCGTGGGACTAGCGGGGATAAGCTCCTACAATGAGCAGTTCTTC
>TRBV28|-|TRBJ1-1|few
CASILDLRNTEAFF
TGTGCCAGCATCTTGGACTTGAGGAACACTGAAGCTTTCTTT
>TRBV7-2|-|TRBJ2-3|many
CASSGGIGGTDTQYF
TGTGCCAGCAGCGGCGGCATCGGGGGCACAGATACGCAGTATTTT
>TRBV11-2|-|TRBJ1-3|-
CASSPISGSGNTIYF
TGTGCCAGCAGCCCCATCTCCGGATCTGGAAACACCATATATTTT
>TRBV5-1|TRBD1|TRBJ1-2|-
CASSRTTGGRQTFNYGYTF
TGCGCCAGCAGCCGGACTACAGGGGGCCGACAGACCTTTAACTATGGCTACACCTTC
>TRBV19|-|TRBJ2-2|few
CASSIPGGLELFF
TGTGCCAGTAGTATTCCCGGGGGCTTGGAGCTGTTTTTT
>TRBV28|-|TRBJ2-2|once
CASSIQDTGELFF
TGTGCCAGCAGCATCCAGGACACCGGGGAGCTGTTTTTT
>TRBV28|TRBD1|TRBJ1-6|-
CASSLAAGTGLSPLHF
TGTGCCAGCAGTTTGGCCGCCGGGACAGGGCTTTCACCCCTCCACTTT
>TRBV5-5|-|TRBJ1-1|-
CASSLNRFAEAFF
TGTGCCAGCAGCCTGAACAGGTTTGCTGAAGCTTTCTTT
>TRBV28|-|TRBJ1-5|many
CASSFPGQRGPQHF
TGTGCCAGCAGTTTTCCAGGGCAACGGGGGCCCCAGCATTTT
>TRBV6-2/TRBV6-3|TRBD1|TRBJ2-1|few
CASSYSRRTGVGNEQFF
TGTGCCAGCAGTTACTCGAGAAGGACAGGGGTCGGTAATGAGCAGTTCTTC
>TRBV27|TRBD1|TRBJ1-2|few
CASSPSGTVYGYTF
TGTGCCAGCAGTCCCTCGGGGACAGTTTATGGCTACACCTTC
>TRBV6-6|-|TRBJ2-7|few
CASSYRSPGAYEQYF
TGTGCCAGCAGTTACCGATCCCCGGGGGCCTACGAGCAGTACTTC
>TRBV20-1|-|TRBJ2-5|-
CSARIPLADRQTQYF
TGCAGTGCTAGGATCCCCCTGGCTGATAGACAGACCCAGTACTTC
>TRBV5-3|-|TRBJ2-1|-
CARSLDVVAGQFF
TGTGCCAGAAGCTTGGACGTTGTGGCTGGGCAGTTCTTC
>TRBV6-6|TRBD1|TRBJ1-1|many
CASSQGTGAPEAFF
TGTGCCAGCAGTCAGGGGACAGGGGCTCCTGAAGCTTTCTTT
>TRBV28|-|TRBJ2-3|-
CASSFVRVGTDTQYF
TGTGCCAGCAGTTTTGTCCGTGTGGGCACAGATACGCAGTATTTT
>TRBV12-3/TRBV12-4|-|TRBJ1-3|few
CASSLYAGRGSGNTIYF
TGTGCCAGCAGTTTATACGCTGGACGTGGCTCTGGAAACACCATATATTTT
>TRBV7-9|TRBD2|TRBJ2-5|many
CASSLTSGIETQYF
TGTGCCAGCAGCTTAACTAGCGGGATAGAGACCCAGTACTTC
>TRBV20-1|-|TRBJ2-7|-
CSATPQGSGQYF
TGCAGTGCTACCCCACAGGGAAGCGGGCAGTACTTC
>TRBV11-1|-|TRBJ2-3|-
CASSLMEGMFSDTQYF
TGTGCCAGCAGCTTAATGGAGGGGATGTTTTCAGATACGCAGTATTTT
>TRBV7-6|TRBD2|TRBJ2-1|many
CASSLAQRELNNEQFF
TGTGCCAGCAGCTTAGCGCAGCGGGAGCTGAACAATGAGCAGTTCTTC
>TRBV2|TRBD1|TRBJ2-2|-
CASSEDRGNTGELFF
TGTGCCAGCAGTGAGGACAGGGGTAACACCGGGGAGCTGTTTTTT
>TRBV28|TRBD1|TRBJ2-1|-
CASIPTGGSYNEQFF
TGTGCCAGCATCCCAACAGGGGGCTCCTACAATGAGCAGTTCTTC
>TRBV6-1|-|TRBJ1-2|-
CASSSNDRWSLYGYTF
TGTGCCAGCAGCTCTAACGACAGGTGGAGCCTCTATGGCTACACCTTC
>TRBV7-3|TRBD1|TRBJ1-3|-
CASSKDRGDTIYF
TGTGCCAGCAGCAAAGACAGGGGTGACACCATATATTTT
>TRBV2|-|TRBJ2-7|-
CASSEERPRRSEQYF
TGTGCCAGCAGTGAAGAGCGGCCCCGCCGGAGCGAGCAGTACTTC
>TRBV7-2|-|TRBJ2-1|many
CASSLDRGMYEQFF
TGTGCCAGCAGCTTAGACCGGGGTATGTACGAGCAGTTCTTC